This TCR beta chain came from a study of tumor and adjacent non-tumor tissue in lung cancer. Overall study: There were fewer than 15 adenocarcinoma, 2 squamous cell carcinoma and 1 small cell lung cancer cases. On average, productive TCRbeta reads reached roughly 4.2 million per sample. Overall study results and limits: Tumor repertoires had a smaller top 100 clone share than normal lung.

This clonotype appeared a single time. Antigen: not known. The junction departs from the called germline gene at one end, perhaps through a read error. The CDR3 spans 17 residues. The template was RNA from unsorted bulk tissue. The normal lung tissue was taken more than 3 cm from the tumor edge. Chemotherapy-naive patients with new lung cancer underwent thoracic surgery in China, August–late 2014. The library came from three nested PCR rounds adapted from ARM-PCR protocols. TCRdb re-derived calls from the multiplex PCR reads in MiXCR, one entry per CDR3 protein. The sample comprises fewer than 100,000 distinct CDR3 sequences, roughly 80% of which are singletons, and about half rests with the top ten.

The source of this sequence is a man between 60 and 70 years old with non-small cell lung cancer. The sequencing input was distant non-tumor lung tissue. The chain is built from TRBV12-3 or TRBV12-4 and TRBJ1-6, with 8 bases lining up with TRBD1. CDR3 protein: CASTEVRTGPYNSPIHF. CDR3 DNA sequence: TGTGCCAGCACCGAAGTAAGGACAGGGCCCTATAATTCACCCATCCACTTT.